This TCR beta chain was profiled in a study of blood T cells in healthy people across ages. The use of a sample-barcoded 5' primer and a J-beta primer mix characterized a second PCR of roughly 6 to 11 cycles. TCRdb reprocessed the 5' RACE reads via MiXCR and lists one record per CDR3 protein. The sample lists some 800,000 distinct CDR3 sequences; roughly 44% were seen once. Findings and caveats of the study: It was not possible, with unsorted PBMCs, to conclusively compare naive and antigen-experienced cells.

For this clonotype: No antigen is known for it. Mismatch with germline at one junction end may stem from a read error.

This clonotype was obtained from a man aged 60 to 69 in good health. Sequenced input: blood.

CDR3 loop: CAGRGDYNEQFF. In nucleotides, the CDR3 is TGTGCCGGGAGAGGGGATTACAATGAGCAGTTCTTC. V is TRBV30 and J is TRBJ2-1; D is possibly TRBD1 or TRBD2 (5 bases each). CDR3 length equals 12 residues. In germline, CDR1 is GTSNPN, CDR2 SVGIG (reference sequence).